Each of the 7 T cell receptor beta chains below was sequenced from the same sample in a study of shared clonotypes between healthy human individuals. The assay was immunoSEQ multiplex PCR, and TCRdb's table has in-frame clones only and misses some. The sample carries about 2 million clones, just under 95% recorded once. Cells designated naive CD8 were CD45RO-negative and were positively selected for CCR7, with terminally differentiated effector memory CD45RA+ cells excluded. Sequencing input: naive CD8+ T cells sorted from blood. Every receptor here comes from a man younger than 35 in good health.

This chain connects TRBV5-3 to TRBJ2-5; 7 nucleotides align to TRBD1. TRBV5-3 counts as an open reading frame of uncertain function. The junction had 8 bases not matched to a gene; V was cut back by 2 bases and J by 1 base. This CDR3 has 16 residues. CDR3 nucleotide sequence: TGTGCCAGAAGCTTAAGGGGGCACCAGGCCCAAGAGACCCAGTACTTC. It yields the protein CARSLRGHQAQETQYF.

This clone was counted a single time. This chain connects TRBV21-1 to TRBJ2-5; the table assigns TRBD1, which was not confirmed against the DNA. TRBV21-1 is termed a pseudogene. The CDR3 runs to 16 residues. This chain's CDR3 is CASSSTQGAYQETQYF. In DNA, the CDR3 is TGTGCCAGCAGCAGTACACAGGGGGCGTACCAAGAGACCCAGTACTTC.

The chain joins TRBV2 to TRBJ1-1; the match to TRBD1 covers 8 bases. The CDR3 runs 18 residues. The V and J ends lost 4 bases and 0 bases, in that order; junction bases with no gene match: 13. Germline CDR1 SNHLY, CDR2 FYNNEI. The CDR3 nucleotides read TGTGCCAGCAGTGTGACTCGGACAGGGTGGGCGATGAACACTGAAGCTTTCTTT. It is translated as CASSVTRTGWAMNTEAFF.

This chain joins TRBV9 and TRBJ2-7; D gene uncertain. The V gene lost 0 bases and the J gene lost 6 bases, with 16 bases spanning the gap. Germline-derived CDR1 and CDR2 are SGDLS and YYNGEE. This CDR3 has 15 residues. CDR3 bases: TGTGCCAGCAGCGTAGACGGCAACCCTTTTAGCGAGCAGTACTTC. This translates into CASSVDGNPFSEQYF.

The chain is built from TRBV28 and TRBJ1-4; D remains ambiguous. Germline CDR1 and CDR2: MDHEN and SYDVKM. V was clipped by 2 bases and J by 4 bases, with 8 bases between them. The CDR3 contains 14 residues. The CDR3 protein is CASSLAQINEKLFF. CDR3 in DNA: TGTGCCAGCAGTTTAGCTCAGATTAATGAAAAACTGTTTTTT.

As regards this clone: This same CDR3 is encoded by further DNA sequences in the sample. The gene calls are TRBV27 and TRBJ1-2, with D unclear. The CDR3 loop spans 13 amino acids. Germline-derived CDR1 and CDR2 are MNHEY and SMNVEV (reference sequence). Between the trimmed V and J ends, which lost 3 bases and 2 bases, there was a span of 7 bases. In nucleotides, the CDR3 is TGTGCCAGCAGTTTCCAGGTGAACTATGGCTACACCTTC. It translates to CASSFQVNYGYTF.

Regarding this clone: Other nucleotide sequences from this sample produce the same CDR3. The chain is built from TRBV11-2 and TRBJ2-1; D unclear. Germline V gene sequence: CDR1 SGHAT, CDR2 FQNNGV. V was trimmed by 0 bases and J by 2 bases, leaving 2 bases between them. CDR3 length: 13 amino acids. CDR3 sequence (DNA): TGTGCCAGCAGCTTAGATACCTACAATGAGCAGTTCTTC. Translation: CASSLDTYNEQFF.